The 19 T cell receptor beta chains in this list originate from one sample, sequenced in a study of radiotherapy plus CTLA-4 blockade in lung cancer. Clones were read by immunoSEQ multiplex PCR, and TCRdb kept only the in-frame ones, dropping some. The data hold some 50,000 clones, with roughly four fifths observed a single time. The sequences come from peripheral blood, collected from a patient treated with radiotherapy plus ipilimumab. Source of these receptors: a human donor with non-small cell lung cancer whose response to radiotherapy plus ipilimumab could not be evaluated.

This chain connects TRBV6-6 to TRBJ1-2; tentatively, D is TRBD1 (5 bases). Per germline, CDR1 MNHNY and CDR2 SVGAGI (reference sequence). The CDR3 length is 14 residues. Trimming took 5 bases from V and 4 from J, leaving 14 bases between them. The CDR3: CASSGRRGVYGYTF. For the CDR3, the DNA is TGTGCCAGCAGTGGGCGTAGGGGCGTCTATGGCTACACCTTC.

The chain combines TRBV19 with TRBJ2-1; D may be TRBD2 (6 bases). V shed 2 bases and J shed 3 bases, with 11 bases lying between them. The CDR3 covers 15 residues. The germline V gene encodes CDR1 LNHDA and CDR2 SQIVND (reference sequence). This CDR3 is CASSIWASDYNEQFF. For the CDR3, the DNA is TGTGCCAGTAGTATATGGGCTAGCGACTACAATGAGCAGTTCTTC.

This clone was seen a single time. The chain couples TRBV7-9 to TRBJ1-2; D perhaps matches TRBD1 (5 bases). Trimming pared 0 bases from V and 2 bases from J, leaving 7 bases between. The CDR3 has 14 amino acids. Germline V CDR1 and CDR2: SEHNR, FQNEAQ (reference sequence). The DNA for the CDR3 is TGTGCCAGCAGCTTAGCGGGGGGGAACTATGGCTACACCTTC. It translates to CASSLAGGNYGYTF.

A word on this clone: Additional DNA sequences in this sample encode the identical CDR3. V gene TRBV9 combines with J gene TRBJ2-3; 9 bases align to TRBD1. V lost 3 bases and J lost 4; bases outside the gene matches: 3. This CDR3 is 14 amino acids long. Looked up from germline, CDR1 is SGDLS and CDR2 is YYNGEE. The CDR3 DNA is TGTGCCAGCAGCGCGGGACAGGGTCCAGATACGCAGTATTTT. Amino acids: CASSAGQGPDTQYF. Full variable domain (missing parts from reference TRBV9 and TRBJ2-3): DSGVTQTPKHLITATGQRVTLRCSPRSGDLSVYWYQQSLDQGLQFLIQYYNGEERAKGNILERFSAQQFPDLHSELNLSSLELGDSALYFCASSAGQGPDTQYFGPGTRLTVL.

The chain uses TRBV7-8 and TRBJ2-1, with D hard to call. Germline values: CDR1 SGHVS, CDR2 FQNEAQ. V was clipped by 0 bases and J by 7 bases, with 13 bases between them. CDR3 length equals 15 residues. The CDR3 is CASSLAGPTGNEQFF. In DNA form, the CDR3 reads TGTGCCAGCAGCTTAGCGGGCCCTACTGGGAATGAGCAGTTCTTC. The complete variable domain, with remaining parts taken from reference TRBV7-8 and TRBJ2-1, reads GAGVSQSPRYKVAKRGQDVALRCDPISGHVSLFWYQQALGQGPEFLTYFQNEAQLDKSGLPSDRFFAERPEGSVSTLKIQRTQQEDSAVYLCASSLAGPTGNEQFFGPGTRLTVL.

The J gene is TRBJ2-7, the V gene TRBV5-4; 12 nucleotides agree with TRBD1. The germline V gene has CDR1 SGHNT and CDR2 YYREEE (reference sequence). The CDR3 runs 14 residues. The V gene end was trimmed by 5 bases and the J gene end by 6 bases; junction bases not matched to a gene: 6. CDR3 DNA sequence: TGTGCCAGCAGTTTCCGGGACAGGGGGCGCGAGCAGTACTTC. It yields the protein CASSFRDRGREQYF.

The chain couples TRBV9 to TRBJ1-2; D gene uncertain. V lost 0 bases to trimming and J lost 5 bases, with 5 bases between them. The V gene's germline CDR1 is SGDLS and CDR2 YYNGEE. This CDR3 has 12 amino acids. The chain's CDR3 is CASSVDGYGYTF. CDR3 DNA: TGTGCCAGCAGCGTAGACGGGTATGGCTACACCTTC.

The chain uses TRBV6-1 and TRBJ2-7; possibly TRBD1 for D (5 bases). The V gene lost 5 bases and the J gene lost 3 bases, with 8 bases spanning the gap. From germline, CDR1 is MNHNS and CDR2 SASEGT. The CDR3 runs to 12 residues. The chain's CDR3 is CASSYDSYEQYF. As DNA, the CDR3 is TGTGCCAGCAGTTATGACAGCTACGAGCAGTACTTC.

The chain couples TRBV5-5 to TRBJ1-1; D is ambiguous. V was shortened by 4 bases and J by 5 bases, with 12 bases between the two germline ends. The CDR3 is 13 amino acids. Germline loops: CDR1 SGHKS, CDR2 YYEKEE (reference sequence). The DNA of the CDR3 is TGTGCCAGCAGCCGTGGAGTATGGACTGAAGCTTTCTTT. This translates into CASSRGVWTEAFF.

J is TRBJ2-5 and V is TRBV7-2; 10 bases fit TRBD1. V was clipped by 5 bases and J by 5 bases; unmatched bases: 8. Germline assignment: CDR1 SGHTA and CDR2 FQGNSA. This CDR3 contains 15 residues. Written as DNA, the CDR3 is TGTGCCAGCAGCCATGGACAGGGGGTCGGGGAGACCCAGTACTTC. This translates into CASSHGQGVGETQYF. The complete variable domain, with remaining parts taken from reference TRBV7-2 and TRBJ2-5, reads GAGVSQSPSNKVTEKGKDVELRCDPISGHTALYWYRQSLGQGLEFLIYFQGNSAPDKSGLPSDRFSAERTGGSVSTLTIQRTQQEDSAVYLCASSHGQGVGETQYFGPGTRLLVL.

This clone was seen a handful of times. This rearrangement joins TRBV9 to TRBJ2-1, with 11 bases lining up with TRBD2. The V gene end was trimmed by 3 bases and the J gene end by 5 bases; junction bases not matched to a gene: 4. Germline CDR1 and CDR2: SGDLS and YYNGEE. This CDR3 has 15 residues. CDR3 bases: TGTGCCAGCAGCGCGGGACTAGCGGAACACAATGAGCAGTTCTTC. This gives the protein CASSAGLAEHNEQFF.

This clone has a single count. The V gene is TRBV4-1, the J gene TRBJ2-5; weak D call: TRBD2 (5 bases). Germline CDR1 is MGHRA and CDR2 is YSYEKL. The CDR3 covers 15 residues. The V end lost 1 base, the J end lost 5 bases, and 14 bases lay between the germline ends. CDR3 protein: CASSQAGGGWETQYF. The DNA of the CDR3 is TGCGCCAGCAGCCAAGCCGGCGGAGGTTGGGAGACCCAGTACTTC.

The CDR3 nucleotides read TGCGCCAGCAGCTTGGAGGTTTTGGCGGCAACAACTAATGAAAAACTGTTTTTT. Amino acids: CASSLEVLAATTNEKLFF. The chain combines TRBV5-1 with TRBJ1-4; unclear D gene. Trimming cost V 0 bases and J 0 bases, with 15 bases left between them. The CDR3 loop spans 18 amino acids. The germline gives CDR1 SGHRS, CDR2 YFSETQ.

The chain has TRBV7-8 and TRBJ2-1; 12 bases align to TRBD2. This CDR3 is built from 16 residues. Germline lookup yields CDR1 SGHVS and CDR2 FQNEAQ. The junction had 2 bases not matched to a gene; V was cut back by 2 bases and J by 3 bases. CDR3 residues: CASSLLTSGSYNEQFF. The CDR3, as DNA: TGTGCCAGCAGCTTACTGACTAGCGGGAGCTACAATGAGCAGTTCTTC.

The chain links TRBV27 to TRBJ1-1; D gene unclear. V lost 6 bases and J 1 base, leaving 12 bases between the germline ends. Germline V lookup: CDR1 MNHEY, CDR2 SMNVEV (reference sequence). The CDR3 contains 14 residues. In nucleotides, the CDR3 is TGTGCCAGCAGAACTCTTGAGTGGAACACTGAAGCTTTCTTT. This sequence encodes CASRTLEWNTEAFF.

V usage is TRBV29-1 and J usage is TRBJ1-1, with D possibly matching TRBD1 (5 bases). The CDR3 covers 13 residues. Germline V gene lookup returns CDR1 SQVTM and CDR2 ANQGSEA. V lost 6 bases and J 0 bases, leaving 11 bases between the germline ends. This chain's CDR3 is CSVSGTVNTEAFF. CDR3 nucleotide sequence: TGCAGCGTATCCGGGACTGTGAACACTGAAGCTTTCTTT.

J is TRBJ2-6 and V is TRBV28; 8 bases align to TRBD1. After removal of 7 bases from V and 0 bases from J, the junction contained 5 bases not matched to a gene. The V gene's germline CDR1 is MDHEN and CDR2 SYDVKM. The CDR3 sequence is 16 residues long. CDR3 residues: CASTGQGSSGANVLTF. The CDR3 DNA reads as TGTGCCAGCACCGGACAGGGCTCCTCTGGGGCCAACGTCCTGACTTTC.

Comment on this clone: Different DNA sequences within this sample yield the same CDR3. This rearrangement joins TRBV28 to TRBJ1-5; the D gene is possibly TRBD1 (5 bases). V was trimmed by 2 bases and J by 6 bases, leaving 14 bases between them. Germline CDR1 is MDHEN and CDR2 is SYDVKM. CDR3 length equals 15 residues. CDR3 sequence (DNA): TGTGCCAGCAGTTTAGGGCAGGGCTTTCGTCAGCCCCAGCATTTT. This encodes CASSLGQGFRQPQHF. The full variable domain, completed using reference TRBV28 and TRBJ1-5, is DVKVTQSSRYLVKRTGEKVFLECVQDMDHENMFWYRQDPGLGLRLIYFSYDVKMKEKGDIPEGYSVSREKKERFSLILESASTNQTSMYLCASSLGQGFRQPQHFGDGTRLSIL.

The V and J genes are TRBV7-2 and TRBJ2-1; TRBD2 matches 9 bases. The junction had 9 bases not matched to a gene; V was cut back by 5 bases and J by 4 bases. The CDR3 has 16 amino acids. CDR1 SGHTA and CDR2 FQGNSA come from the germline V gene. The CDR3 nucleotides are TGTGCCAGCAGCCGATATAGCGGGAGCCCATACAATGAGCAGTTCTTC. Translating it yields CASSRYSGSPYNEQFF.